The clone carrying this TCR beta chain was seen more than once but under ten times. These data come from a study of spatial heterogeneity in lung cancer. This sample's time point: blood at routine non-recurrence follow-up after resection. One entry per CDR3 protein results from TCRdb running MiXCR on the 5' RACE reads. This table has over 95,000 distinct CDR3 sequences, about 10% appearing once. The CDR3 totals 15 residues. Trimming removed 0 bases at V and 2 bases at J, with 8 bases between. Germline V gene data show CDR1 as SGDLS and CDR2 as YYNGEE. The sequenced sample was PBMCs, obtained at follow-up. The TCR was taken from a female donor with early-stage non-small cell lung cancer. J is TRBJ2-2 and V is TRBV9; weak D call: TRBD2 (6 bases). CDR3 coding DNA: TGTGCCAGCAGCGTAGCGGCGGGAAACACCGGGGAGCTGTTTTTT. This sequence encodes CASSVAAGNTGELFF.